Below, 5 T cell receptor beta chains from the same sample are listed, as sequenced in a study of cytomegalovirus exposure and HLA in healthy donors. The study ran its PCR with 60 Vbeta and 13 Jbeta primers. This table comes from immunoSEQ multiplex PCR, and its TCRdb copy is limited to in-frame clones, with some not included. Here the sample spans around 120,000 clones, approximately 84% being singletons. The source material was PBMCs. The receptors were gathered from a boy younger than 10 in good health and CMV-seronegative.

The chain couples TRBV28 to TRBJ1-1, with TRBD1 identical over 7 bases. Germline lookup yields CDR1 MDHEN and CDR2 SYDVKM. Trimming took 5 bases from V and 9 from J; bases not matched to a gene: 3. The CDR3 sequence is 11 residues long. CDR3 nucleotides: TGTGCCAGCAGTGTGACAGGGAAAGCTTTCTTT. Its translation is CASSVTGKAFF.

The gene calls are TRBV12-5 and TRBJ1-1, with D possibly TRBD1 on 5 matching bases. The CDR3 totals 15 residues. Germline loops: CDR1 LGHNT, CDR2 FRNRAP. With 1 base removed from V and 3 bases from J, the gap between germline ends came to 12 bases. The DNA for the CDR3 is TGTGCTAGTGGTTTGGCATACGGGGGAGACACTGAAGCTTTCTTT. Protein sequence: CASGLAYGGDTEAFF.

This clone was seen a few times. The CDR3 nucleotides read TGTGCCAGCAGTGACTCAGAGACAGGGGGCCGGGAGCTGTTTTTT. As protein: CASSDSETGGRELFF. The chain is built from TRBV6-4 and TRBJ2-2, with TRBD1 matching 10 bases. The CDR3 runs 15 residues. V was clipped by 0 bases and J by 9 bases; unmatched bases: 4. From germline, CDR1 is MRHNA and CDR2 SNTAGT.

V and J are TRBV6-4 and TRBJ2-3; TRBD2 matches at 10 bases. This CDR3 comprises 14 residues. CDR1 MRHNA and CDR2 SNTAGT come from the germline V gene. V was clipped by 5 bases and J by 4 bases; unmatched bases: 3. CDR3 nucleotide sequence: TGTGCCAGCAGTCGCGGACTAGCGGCAGATACGCAGTATTTT. The encoded protein is CASSRGLAADTQYF.

V and J are TRBV27 and TRBJ2-1; 9 bases are a match to TRBD2. This CDR3 has 15 residues. Germline assignment: CDR1 MNHEY and CDR2 SMNVEV (reference sequence). J was trimmed by 5 bases and V by 4 bases; bases with no gene match: 6. CDR3 sequence reads: CASSWKIAGDNEQFF. In nucleotides, the CDR3 is TGTGCCAGCAGTTGGAAAATAGCGGGAGACAATGAGCAGTTCTTC.